These T cell receptor beta chains were read from a single sample in a study of regulatory T cells in long-lasting Graves disease. TCRdb called the multiplex PCR reads again in MiXCR, with one record for every CDR3 protein. The profile shows more than 450,000 distinct CDR3 sequences, around 12% of them singletons. These same data were also listed under a study on T cells in Graves' hyperthyroidism and ophthalmopathy.

The source was peripheral blood mononuclear cells (PBMCs), collected at new diagnosis, from a patient treated with antithyroid drugs. The receptor set was obtained from a woman younger than 45 with Graves disease. Both conserved end residues are part of each CDR3. Each record gives: J gene, V gene, D gene, clone size, CDR3 protein, CDR3 DNA. The D gene is left open where the match is weak. Clone size is shown for a subset of rows, as once, few, many or a class of expanded clone.

j_gene: TRBJ1-2; v_gene: TRBV20-1; d_gene: -; abundance: many; CDR3aa: CSARDPREGDGYTF; CDR3nt: TGCAGTGCTAGAGATCCCAGGGAGGGAGATGGCTACACCTTC
j_gene: TRBJ1-1; v_gene: TRBV11-3; d_gene: -; abundance: many; CDR3aa: CASSSGANTEAFF; CDR3nt: TGTGCCAGCAGCTCGGGCGCGAACACTGAAGCTTTCTTT
j_gene: TRBJ2-7; v_gene: TRBV7-2; d_gene: -; abundance: -; CDR3aa: CASSLAGYLVDEQYF; CDR3nt: TGTGCCAGCAGCTTAGCAGGGTACCTCGTCGACGAGCAGTACTTC
j_gene: TRBJ1-1; v_gene: TRBV11-3; d_gene: -; abundance: many; CDR3aa: CASSPEVGYEAFF; CDR3nt: TGTGCCAGCAGTCCTGAAGTGGGATATGAAGCTTTCTTT
j_gene: TRBJ2-1; v_gene: TRBV12-3/TRBV12-4; d_gene: -; abundance: many; CDR3aa: CASSLVGGDEQFF; CDR3nt: TGTGCCAGCAGTTTAGTGGGAGGCGATGAGCAGTTCTTC
j_gene: TRBJ2-3; v_gene: TRBV20-1; d_gene: TRBD2; abundance: many; CDR3aa: CSAAPSGGRSDTQYF; CDR3nt: TGCAGTGCTGCCCCCAGCGGCGGGAGGTCGGATACGCAGTATTTT
j_gene: TRBJ1-3; v_gene: TRBV18; d_gene: -; abundance: -; CDR3aa: CASSSGITIYF; CDR3nt: TGTGCCAGCTCATCTGGAATCACCATATATTTT
j_gene: TRBJ2-2; v_gene: TRBV19; d_gene: TRBD1; abundance: few; CDR3aa: CASRRTGLIGELFF; CDR3nt: TGTGCCAGTCGACGGACAGGGCTGATCGGGGAGCTGTTTTTT
j_gene: TRBJ2-1; v_gene: TRBV28; d_gene: TRBD2; abundance: many; CDR3aa: CASRVLLAGTYNKQFF; CDR3nt: TGTGCCAGCAGAGTATTACTAGCGGGAACCTACAATAAGCAGTTCTTC
j_gene: TRBJ2-3; v_gene: TRBV20-1; d_gene: -; abundance: -; CDR3aa: CSARDSESSSASDTQYF; CDR3nt: TGCAGTGCTAGAGATTCCGAGTCATCGTCGGCATCCGATACGCAGTATTTT
j_gene: TRBJ2-1; v_gene: TRBV7-9; d_gene: -; abundance: -; CDR3aa: CASSILLPSQFF; CDR3nt: TGTGCCAGCAGTATACTACTACCCTCGCAGTTCTTC
j_gene: TRBJ2-1; v_gene: TRBV20-1; d_gene: TRBD2; abundance: many; CDR3aa: CSAGRTSGRIYNEQFF; CDR3nt: TGCAGTGCTGGCAGGACTAGCGGGAGAATTTACAATGAGCAGTTCTTC
j_gene: TRBJ1-1; v_gene: TRBV6-2/TRBV6-3; d_gene: -; abundance: many; CDR3aa: CASSVGGAEAFF; CDR3nt: TGTGCCAGCAGTGTGGGGGGGGCTGAAGCTTTCTTT
j_gene: TRBJ2-7; v_gene: TRBV7-2; d_gene: TRBD2; abundance: -; CDR3aa: CASSLGAGGFYEQYF; CDR3nt: TGTGCCAGCAGCTTAGGAGCGGGAGGTTTCTACGAGCAGTACTTC
j_gene: TRBJ1-1; v_gene: TRBV7-3; d_gene: -; abundance: many; CDR3aa: CASSLTGSHEAFF; CDR3nt: TGTGCCAGCAGCTTAACGGGGAGCCATGAAGCTTTCTTT
j_gene: TRBJ1-4; v_gene: TRBV18; d_gene: TRBD1; abundance: many; CDR3aa: CASSPGTAVEKLFF; CDR3nt: TGTGCCAGCTCACCAGGGACAGCCGTAGAAAAACTGTTTTTT
j_gene: TRBJ1-2; v_gene: TRBV19; d_gene: -; abundance: few; CDR3aa: CASSTQGSYGYTF; CDR3nt: TGTGCCAGTAGTACTCAGGGGTCCTATGGCTACACCTTC
j_gene: TRBJ1-2; v_gene: TRBV10-3; d_gene: TRBD1; abundance: few; CDR3aa: CALRTGKDYGYTF; CDR3nt: TGTGCCCTACGGACAGGGAAAGACTATGGCTACACCTTC
j_gene: TRBJ2-3; v_gene: TRBV11-1; d_gene: TRBD1; abundance: many; CDR3aa: CASSFRDRGPDTQYF; CDR3nt: TGTGCCAGCAGCTTCAGGGACAGGGGACCAGATACGCAGTATTTT
j_gene: TRBJ2-6; v_gene: TRBV6-2/TRBV6-3; d_gene: -; abundance: -; CDR3aa: CASIRVGANVLTF; CDR3nt: TGTGCCAGCATTAGGGTTGGGGCCAACGTCCTGACTTTC
j_gene: TRBJ1-2; v_gene: TRBV28; d_gene: -; abundance: -; CDR3aa: CASSLDQGPGYTF; CDR3nt: TGTGCCAGCAGTTTGGACCAGGGACCTGGCTACACCTTC
j_gene: TRBJ2-1; v_gene: TRBV11-2; d_gene: TRBD1; abundance: many; CDR3aa: CASSPGQGFYNEQFF; CDR3nt: TGTGCCAGCAGTCCCGGACAGGGGTTCTACAATGAGCAGTTCTTC